The 26 T cell receptor beta chains below all came from one sample that was sequenced in a study of blood T cells in healthy people across ages. Using a J-beta primer mix together with a sample-barcoded 5' primer, a second PCR was run for roughly 6 to 11 cycles. TCRdb recomputed calls from the 5' RACE reads with MiXCR, one row per CDR3 protein. The data show more than 650,000 distinct CDR3 sequences, about a fifth seen once. Sequenced: blood. These receptors were obtained from a man in his 70s in good health.

J is TRBJ2-1 and V is TRBV6-2 or TRBV6-3; 9 nucleotides agree with TRBD2. CDR1 and CDR2 (germline): MNHEY, SVGEGT. The CDR3 spans 18 residues. Trimming cost V 4 bases and J 0 bases; bases outside gene matches: 10. CDR3 DNA: TGTGCCAGCAGTTTCCTTAGACTAGCGGCCCTCTCCTACAATGAGCAGTTCTTC. Amino acids: CASSFLRLAALSYNEQFF.

The chain recombines TRBV20-1 with TRBJ2-5, with D uncertain. CDR1 and CDR2 (germline): DFQATT, SNEGSKA (reference sequence). The CDR3 is 15 amino acids. V lost 3 bases and J 0 bases, leaving 14 bases between the germline ends. The CDR3: CSASKAASYQETQYF. As DNA, the CDR3 is TGCAGTGCTAGTAAGGCCGCCTCGTACCAAGAGACCCAGTACTTC.

The rearrangement uses TRBV12-3 or TRBV12-4 and TRBJ2-3, with D perhaps matching TRBD1 or TRBD2 (5 bases each). Trimming stripped 2 bases from V and 4 bases from J, with 13 bases between. This CDR3 is 15 amino acids long. The chain's CDR3 is CASSLRDGRADTQYF. CDR3 coding DNA: TGTGCCAGCAGTTTACGGGACGGCAGAGCAGATACGCAGTATTTT.

This clonotype was counted only a few times. The CDR3 nucleotides are TGCAGTGCTAGAGGGGGACTAGCGGGGGTGGATACGCAGTATTTT. It codes for CSARGGLAGVDTQYF. This chain joins TRBV20-1 and TRBJ2-3, with TRBD2 matching 14 bases. Germline CDR1 and CDR2: DFQATT and SNEGSKA (reference sequence). The CDR3 runs 15 residues. The V segment lost 1 base and the J segment 6 bases; nucleotides outside the gene matches: 3.

The V and J genes are TRBV20-1 and TRBJ2-1; TRBD1 matches 8 bases. This CDR3 has 15 amino acids. Germline CDR1 DFQATT, CDR2 SNEGSKA (reference sequence). Trimming cost V 3 bases and J 2 bases; bases outside gene matches: 6. CDR3 sequence reads: CSARMDRATYNEQFF. The CDR3 DNA is TGCAGTGCTAGGATGGACAGGGCAACCTACAATGAGCAGTTCTTC.

The sample holds a few counts of this clonotype. J is TRBJ2-1 and V is TRBV30; TRBD2 matches at 9 bases. Germline V gene data show CDR1 as GTSNPN and CDR2 as SVGIG (reference sequence). Unmatched junction bases numbered 12, after V lost 3 bases and J lost 6 bases. This CDR3 has 16 amino acids. The CDR3 here is CAWSRTAGGMGNEQFF. For the CDR3, the DNA is TGTGCCTGGAGCCGTACTGCGGGAGGGATGGGCAATGAGCAGTTCTTC.

This clonotype appeared once. V and J are TRBV12-3 or TRBV12-4 and TRBJ2-2; the match to TRBD2 covers 9 bases. Losses at the gene ends were 5 bases for V and 10 bases for J; bases not matched to a gene: 11. The CDR3 is 15 residues long. CDR3 coding DNA: TGTGCCAGCAGTCCTCGCGGGGGGGCCGAATCGGAGCTGTTTTTT. It is translated as CASSPRGGAESELFF.

In its sample, this clonotype was seen a few times. The gene calls are TRBV24-1 and TRBJ2-3; 10 bases fit TRBD2. CDR3 length equals 14 residues. Germline trimming cut 8 bases from V and 3 bases from J; bases unmatched to any gene: 4. Per germline, CDR1 KGHDR and CDR2 SFDVKD. The DNA of the CDR3 is TGTGCCACCACTAGCGGGAGCGGGACAGATACGCAGTATTTT. Translating gives CATTSGSGTDTQYF.

This clonotype was counted ten times or more. One end of the junction is discordant with germline, which a read error may explain. V is TRBV7-2 and J is TRBJ1-4, with unresolved D. The CDR3 totals 14 residues. Germline-derived CDR1 and CDR2 are SGHTA and FQGNSA. This chain's CDR3 is CASSLGRNNEKLFF. In nucleotides, the CDR3 is TGCGCCAGCAGCTTGGGGAGGAATAATGAAAAACTGTTTTTT. Full variable domain (missing parts from reference TRBV7-2 and TRBJ1-4): GAGVSQSPSNKVTEKGKDVELRCDPISGHTALYWYRQSLGQGLEFLIYFQGNSAPDKSGLPSDRFSAERTGGSVSTLTIQRTQQEDSAVYLCASSLGRNNEKLFFGSGTQLSVL.

The chain joins TRBV6-1 to TRBJ2-3, with 9 bases fitting TRBD2. CDR1 and CDR2 from the germline V gene are MNHNS and SASEGT. This CDR3 is 14 amino acids long. V lost 8 bases and J lost 6; bases outside the gene matches: 9. The CDR3 DNA is TGTGCCAGCCGCGGGGGGGTTCAAAGTGATACGCAGTATTTT. Encoded protein: CASRGGVQSDTQYF.

The CDR3 sequence is CASSLPGTSGSEETQYF. The CDR3 DNA reads as TGCGCCAGCAGCCTTCCCGGGACTAGCGGGAGTGAAGAGACCCAGTACTTC. The chain links TRBV5-1 to TRBJ2-5; TRBD2 aligns across 14 bases. CDR1 SGHRS and CDR2 YFSETQ come from the germline V gene. Unmatched junction bases numbered 8, after V lost 4 bases and J lost 3 bases. The CDR3 totals 17 residues.

This chain joins TRBV11-2 and TRBJ2-3; 15 positions agree with TRBD2. Germline assignment: CDR1 SGHAT and CDR2 FQNNGV. V dropped 8 bases and J dropped 0; count of bases not matched to a gene: 3. The CDR3 contains 16 residues. In DNA form, the CDR3 reads TGTGCCAGCGGGACTAGCGGGAGGCGCAGCACAGATACGCAGTATTTT. This gives the protein CASGTSGRRSTDTQYF.

This clonotype appeared many times. The chain uses TRBV11-2 and TRBJ1-2; D ambiguous. Trimming left V 0 bases short and J 4 bases short, with 9 bases between. The CDR3 has 14 amino acids. Germline CDR1 SGHAT, CDR2 FQNNGV. The CDR3 DNA is TGTGCCAGCAGCTTAGAGGGCGGCCTCTATGGCTACACCTTC. Translated, it gives CASSLEGGLYGYTF. Full variable domain (missing parts from reference TRBV11-2 and TRBJ1-2): EAGVAQSPRYKIIEKRQSVAFWCNPISGHATLYWYQQILGQGPKLLIQFQNNGVVDDSQLPKDRFSAERLKGVDSTLKIQPAKLEDSAVYLCASSLEGGLYGYTFGSGTRLTVV.

In its sample, this clonotype was seen many times. The J gene is TRBJ2-1, the V gene TRBV12-3 or TRBV12-4; perhaps TRBD2 as D (6 bases). The germline V and J ends were trimmed by 3 bases and 7 bases, with 10 bases remaining between them. The CDR3 covers 13 residues. CDR3 in amino acids: CASSFFRGNEQFF. CDR3 bases: TGTGCCAGCAGTTTTTTTCGGGGGAATGAGCAGTTCTTC.

This clonotype came up a few times. This chain links TRBV5-1 with TRBJ1-4, with 10 bases fitting TRBD1. This CDR3 has 15 residues. Germline V gene lookup returns CDR1 SGHRS and CDR2 YFSETQ. V lost 3 bases, J lost 6 bases, and 5 bases stayed unmatched. For the CDR3, the DNA is TGCGCCAGCAGCTGGCTAGGGACAGGGGATGAAAAACTGTTTTTT. This codes for CASSWLGTGDEKLFF.

This clonotype occurred a few times. The J gene is TRBJ1-2, the V gene TRBV28, with unresolved D. This CDR3 contains 14 residues. From germline, CDR1 is MDHEN and CDR2 SYDVKM. The V end lost 0 bases, the J end lost 3 bases, and 8 bases lay between the germline ends. The CDR3 loop is CASSLWLTDYGYTF. CDR3 coding DNA: TGTGCCAGCAGTTTATGGCTGACCGACTATGGCTACACCTTC.

This clonotype was counted between two and nine times. The V and J genes are TRBV29-1 and TRBJ2-1, with D unclear. The CDR3 contains 12 residues. CDR1 is SQVTM and CDR2 is ANQGSEA in the germline V gene. V was clipped by 5 bases and J by 8 bases, with 13 bases between them. CDR3 sequence reads: CSVPLRRDEQFF. The CDR3 DNA is TGCAGCGTTCCGCTCCGCCGCGATGAGCAGTTCTTC.

This rearrangement joins TRBV9 to TRBJ2-1; D gene unclear. This CDR3 is built from 14 residues. Between the trimmed V and J ends, which lost 6 bases and 1 base, there was a span of 11 bases. The germline V gene encodes CDR1 SGDLS and CDR2 YYNGEE. Here the CDR3 reads CASNSERSYNEQFF. In DNA, the CDR3 is TGTGCCAGCAACTCGGAGAGGTCCTACAATGAGCAGTTCTTC.

This clonotype was recorded a few times. The rearrangement joins TRBV2 to TRBJ2-1; maybe TRBD1 (6 bases). This CDR3 spans 15 amino acids. Trimming left V 6 bases short and J 1 base short, with 13 bases between. Germline assignment: CDR1 SNHLY and CDR2 FYNNEI. CDR3 sequence: CASRDQGLSYNEQFF. CDR3 bases: TGTGCCAGCAGGGACCAGGGGCTATCCTACAATGAGCAGTTCTTC.

This sequence joins TRBV3-1 and TRBJ1-1; no definite D call. Trimming removed 1 base from V and 2 bases from J, with 8 bases in between. The germline V gene has CDR1 LGHDT and CDR2 YNNKEL (reference sequence). This CDR3 region has 14 residues. CDR3 in amino acids: CASSQAPANTEAFF. CDR3 nucleotide sequence: TGTGCCAGCAGCCAAGCTCCGGCTAACACTGAAGCTTTCTTT.

This clonotype was seen ten or more times. The V and J genes are TRBV7-6 and TRBJ2-1; 10 bases align to TRBD2. V dropped 5 bases and J dropped 4; count of bases not matched to a gene: 8. There are 16 residues in the CDR3. Germline V gene data show CDR1 as SGHVS and CDR2 as FNYEAQ. CDR3 sequence (DNA): TGTGCCAGCAGCCCCATCACTAGCGGGGCATACAATGAGCAGTTCTTC. Translation: CASSPITSGAYNEQFF. Combining the CDR3 with reference TRBV7-6 and TRBJ2-1 gives the whole variable domain GAGVSQSPRYKVTKRGQDVALRCDPISGHVSLYWYRQALGQGPEFLTYFNYEAQQDKSGLPNDRFSAERPEGSISTLTIQRTEQRDSAMYRCASSPITSGAYNEQFFGPGTRLTVL.

The table lists this clonotype with a few counts. J is TRBJ1-1 and V is TRBV7-6; D is ambiguous. The CDR3 has 14 residues. Germline CDR1 reads SGHVS; CDR2 reads FNYEAQ. The V and J ends lost 1 base and 4 bases respectively, with 10 bases between them. CDR3: CASSLVRAGTEAFF. In DNA, the CDR3 is TGTGCCAGCAGCTTAGTGAGGGCTGGCACTGAAGCTTTCTTT.

This sequence joins TRBV6-1 and TRBJ2-3, with D perhaps TRBD1 or TRBD2 (5 bases each). Trimming shortened V by 3 bases and J by 0 bases, and 10 bases separated the two germline ends. This CDR3 spans 15 amino acids. Looked up from germline, CDR1 is MNHNS and CDR2 is SASEGT. The DNA for the CDR3 is TGTGCCAGCAGTGATTGGGGGTCTAGCACAGATACGCAGTATTTT. Translation gives CASSDWGSSTDTQYF.

The chain links TRBV6-2 or TRBV6-3 to TRBJ1-2, with D possibly TRBD1 on 6 matching bases. CDR3 size: 15 residues. V lost 2 bases and J lost 4, with 14 bases in between. Per the germline V gene, CDR1 is MNHEY and CDR2 is SVGEGT. The CDR3 loop is CASSYTSGEGYGYTF. The DNA for the CDR3 is TGTGCCAGCAGTTACACGTCAGGGGAAGGCTATGGCTACACCTTC.

This clonotype was detected a few times. The chain recombines TRBV11-2 with TRBJ2-7; D unclear. The V end was cut by 7 bases, the J end by 6 bases, with 13 bases between. Looked up from germline, CDR1 is SGHAT and CDR2 is FQNNGV. The CDR3 extends over 12 amino acids. This CDR3 reads CASTQTLGEQYF. The DNA of the CDR3 is TGTGCCAGCACCCAGACATTGGGCGAGCAGTACTTC.

This clonotype was seen once. This chain uses TRBV7-3 with TRBJ2-7, with D tentatively TRBD1 or TRBD2 (5 bases each). The DNA end favors TRBJ2-1, so the J call may be wrong. CDR1 SGHTA and CDR2 FQGTGA come from the germline V gene. The CDR3 is 14 amino acids. For the CDR3, the DNA is TGTGCCAGCAGCCCGGGACGAGATATACGTGAGCAGTTCTTC. Translated: CASSPGRDIREQFF.